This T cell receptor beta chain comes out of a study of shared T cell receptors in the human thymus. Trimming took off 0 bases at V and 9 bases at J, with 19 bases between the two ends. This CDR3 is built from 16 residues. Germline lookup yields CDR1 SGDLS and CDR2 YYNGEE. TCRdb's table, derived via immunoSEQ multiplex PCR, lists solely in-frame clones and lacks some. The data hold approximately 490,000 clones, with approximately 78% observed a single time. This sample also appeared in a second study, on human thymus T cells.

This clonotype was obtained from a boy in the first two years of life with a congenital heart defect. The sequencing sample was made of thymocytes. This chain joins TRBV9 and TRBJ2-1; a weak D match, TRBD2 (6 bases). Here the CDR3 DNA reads TGTGCCAGCAGCGTAGCCTTAGACCTCGCGGGGAGTGAGCAGTTCTTC. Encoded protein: CASSVALDLAGSEQFF.